Described below is a single T cell receptor (beta chain) sequence and its context. Repertoires were generated with immunoSEQ multiplex PCR, while TCRdb's copy carries only in-frame clones and drops some. The sample gives approximately 99,000 clones, 80% of which show up once; roughly 5.5% is in the top ten. Stated time point: after dendritic cell vaccination, including at tumor progression/relapse. This specimen comes from a study of glioma-infiltrating T cells after dendritic cell vaccination. The material sequenced was blood, taken after dendritic cell vaccination. The TCR was taken from a human donor with glioblastoma.

CDR3 sequence reads: CASSIRGNYGYTF. CDR3 in DNA: TGTGCCAGTAGTATCAGGGGGAACTATGGCTACACCTTC. The chain links TRBV19 to TRBJ1-2; 7 bases align to TRBD1. The junction had 0 bases not matched to a gene; V was cut back by 3 bases and J by 2 bases. Germline CDR1 and CDR2: LNHDA and SQIVND (reference sequence). This CDR3 region has 13 residues.